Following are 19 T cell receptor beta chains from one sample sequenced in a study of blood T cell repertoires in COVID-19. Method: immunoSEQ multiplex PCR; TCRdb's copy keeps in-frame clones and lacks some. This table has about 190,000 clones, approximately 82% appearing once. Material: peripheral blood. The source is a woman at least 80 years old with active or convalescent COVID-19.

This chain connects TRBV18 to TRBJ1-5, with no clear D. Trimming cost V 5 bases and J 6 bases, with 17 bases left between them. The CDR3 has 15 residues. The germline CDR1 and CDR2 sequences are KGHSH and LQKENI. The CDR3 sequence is CASSGTREGAQPQHF. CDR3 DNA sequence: TGTGCCAGCTCAGGCACTAGGGAAGGCGCTCAGCCCCAGCATTTT.

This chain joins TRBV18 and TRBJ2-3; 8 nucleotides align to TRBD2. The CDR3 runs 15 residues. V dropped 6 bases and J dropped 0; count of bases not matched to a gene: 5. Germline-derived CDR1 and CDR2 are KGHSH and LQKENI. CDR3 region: CASSTTSGSTDTQYF. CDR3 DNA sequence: TGTGCCAGCTCGACTACTAGCGGAAGCACAGATACGCAGTATTTT.

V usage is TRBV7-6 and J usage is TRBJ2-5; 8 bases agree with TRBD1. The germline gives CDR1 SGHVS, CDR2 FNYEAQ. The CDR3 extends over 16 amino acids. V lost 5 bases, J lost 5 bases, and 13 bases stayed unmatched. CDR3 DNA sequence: TGTGCCAGCAGCCCGACCGAGGACAGGGTATCGGAGACCCAGTACTTC. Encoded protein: CASSPTEDRVSETQYF.

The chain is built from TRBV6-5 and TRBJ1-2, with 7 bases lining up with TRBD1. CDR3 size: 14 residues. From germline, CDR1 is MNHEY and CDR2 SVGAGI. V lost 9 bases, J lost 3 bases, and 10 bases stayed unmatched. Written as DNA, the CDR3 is TGTGCCAGTTATTTAGGGGGCATGGACTATGGCTACACCTTC. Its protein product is CASYLGGMDYGYTF.

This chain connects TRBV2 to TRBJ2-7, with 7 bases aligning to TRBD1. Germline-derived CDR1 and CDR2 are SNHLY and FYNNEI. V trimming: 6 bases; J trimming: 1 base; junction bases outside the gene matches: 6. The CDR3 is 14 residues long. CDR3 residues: CASRGDSPSYEQYF. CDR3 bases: TGTGCCAGCAGAGGGGACAGTCCTTCCTACGAGCAGTACTTC. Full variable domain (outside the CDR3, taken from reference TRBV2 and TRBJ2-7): EPEVTQTPSHQVTQMGQEVILRCVPISNHLYFYWYRQILGQKVEFLVSFYNNEISEKSEIFDDQFSVERPDGSNFTLKIRSTKLEDSAMYFCASRGDSPSYEQYFGPGTRLTVT.

CDR3 bases: TGTGCCAGCAGCTACACTAGCGGGAGCAGGGAGACCCAGTACTTC. This translates into CASSYTSGSRETQYF. The chain carries TRBV7-9 and TRBJ2-5; 11 nucleotides align to TRBD2. V gave up 4 bases and J gave up 5 bases; unmatched junction bases: 6. From germline, CDR1 is SEHNR and CDR2 FQNEAQ (reference sequence). This CDR3 spans 15 amino acids.

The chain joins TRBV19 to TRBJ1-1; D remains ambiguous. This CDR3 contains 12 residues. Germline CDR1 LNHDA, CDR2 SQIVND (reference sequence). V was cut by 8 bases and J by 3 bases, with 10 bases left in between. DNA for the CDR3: TGTGCCAGTTTAAGAGCCGACACTGAAGCTTTCTTT. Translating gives CASLRADTEAFF.

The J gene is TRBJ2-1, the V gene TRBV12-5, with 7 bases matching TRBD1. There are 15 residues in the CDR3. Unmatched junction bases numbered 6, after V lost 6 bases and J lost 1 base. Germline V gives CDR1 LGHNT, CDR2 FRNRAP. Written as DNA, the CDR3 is TGTGCTAGTGGAACGGGACAGACTTCCTACAATGAGCAGTTCTTC. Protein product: CASGTGQTSYNEQFF.

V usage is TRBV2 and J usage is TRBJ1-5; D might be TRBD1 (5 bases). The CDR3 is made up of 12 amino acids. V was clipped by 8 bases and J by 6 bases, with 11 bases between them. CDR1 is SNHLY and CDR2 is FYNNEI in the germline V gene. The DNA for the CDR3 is TGTGCCAGCGGGGCGGACGGTCAGCCCCAGCATTTT. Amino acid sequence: CASGADGQPQHF. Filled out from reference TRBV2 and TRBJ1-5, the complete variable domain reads EPEVTQTPSHQVTQMGQEVILRCVPISNHLYFYWYRQILGQKVEFLVSFYNNEISEKSEIFDDQFSVERPDGSNFTLKIRSTKLEDSAMYFCASGADGQPQHFGDGTRLSIL.

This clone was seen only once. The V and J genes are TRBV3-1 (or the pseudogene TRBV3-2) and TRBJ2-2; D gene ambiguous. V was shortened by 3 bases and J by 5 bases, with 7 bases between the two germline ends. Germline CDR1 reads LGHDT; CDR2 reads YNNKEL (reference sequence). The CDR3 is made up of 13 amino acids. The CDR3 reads CASSQYNTGELFF. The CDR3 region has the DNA TGTGCCAGCAGCCAGTACAATACCGGGGAGCTGTTTTTT.

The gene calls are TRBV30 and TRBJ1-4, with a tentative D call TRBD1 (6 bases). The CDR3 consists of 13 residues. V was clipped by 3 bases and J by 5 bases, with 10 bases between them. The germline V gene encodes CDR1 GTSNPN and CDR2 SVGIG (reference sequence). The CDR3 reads CAWRQGWNEKLFF. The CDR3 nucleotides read TGTGCCTGGAGACAGGGTTGGAATGAAAAACTGTTTTTT.

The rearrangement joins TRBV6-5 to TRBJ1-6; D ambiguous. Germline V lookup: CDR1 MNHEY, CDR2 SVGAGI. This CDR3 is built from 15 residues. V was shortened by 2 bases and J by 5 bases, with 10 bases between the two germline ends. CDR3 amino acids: CASSYERVDNSPLHF. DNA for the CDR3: TGTGCCAGCAGTTACGAGAGGGTGGATAATTCACCCCTCCACTTT.

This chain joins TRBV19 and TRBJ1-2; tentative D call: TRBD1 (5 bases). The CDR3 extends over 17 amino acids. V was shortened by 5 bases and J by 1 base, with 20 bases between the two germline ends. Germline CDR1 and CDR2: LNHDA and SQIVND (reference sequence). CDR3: CASSPIEAGRGNYGYTF. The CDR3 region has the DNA TGTGCCAGTAGTCCTATCGAGGCAGGGCGAGGTAACTATGGCTACACCTTC.

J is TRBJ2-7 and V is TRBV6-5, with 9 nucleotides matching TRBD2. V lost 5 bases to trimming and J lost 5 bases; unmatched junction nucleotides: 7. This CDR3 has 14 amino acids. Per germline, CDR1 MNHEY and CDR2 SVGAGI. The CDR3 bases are TGTGCCAGCAGTCAAAGCGGGAGGATGGACGAGCAGTACTTC. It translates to CASSQSGRMDEQYF.

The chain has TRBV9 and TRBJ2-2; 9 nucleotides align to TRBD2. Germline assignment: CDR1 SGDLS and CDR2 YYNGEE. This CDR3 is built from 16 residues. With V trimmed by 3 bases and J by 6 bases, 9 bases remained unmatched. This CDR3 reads CASSAWAGGPSGELFF. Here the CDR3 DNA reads TGTGCCAGCAGCGCTTGGGCGGGAGGGCCCTCCGGGGAGCTGTTTTTT.

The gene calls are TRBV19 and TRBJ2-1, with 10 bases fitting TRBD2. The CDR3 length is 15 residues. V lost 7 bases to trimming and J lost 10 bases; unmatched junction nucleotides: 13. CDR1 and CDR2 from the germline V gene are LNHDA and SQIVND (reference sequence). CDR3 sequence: CASMGATSGNREQFF. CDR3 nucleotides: TGTGCCAGTATGGGGGCCACTAGCGGGAATAGGGAGCAGTTCTTC.

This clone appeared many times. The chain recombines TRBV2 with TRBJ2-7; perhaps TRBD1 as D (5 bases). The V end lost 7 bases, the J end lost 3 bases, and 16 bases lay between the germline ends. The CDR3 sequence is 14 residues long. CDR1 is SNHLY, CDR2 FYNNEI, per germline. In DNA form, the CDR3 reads TGTGCCAGCACTCTGCGCAGGGATTACTACGAGCAGTACTTC. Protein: CASTLRRDYYEQYF. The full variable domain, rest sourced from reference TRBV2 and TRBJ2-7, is EPEVTQTPSHQVTQMGQEVILRCVPISNHLYFYWYRQILGQKVEFLVSFYNNEISEKSEIFDDQFSVERPDGSNFTLKIRSTKLEDSAMYFCASTLRRDYYEQYFGPGTRLTVT.

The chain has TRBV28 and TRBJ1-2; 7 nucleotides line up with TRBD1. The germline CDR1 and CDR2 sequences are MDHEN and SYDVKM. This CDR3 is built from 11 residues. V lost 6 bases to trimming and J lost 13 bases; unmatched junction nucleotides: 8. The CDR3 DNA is TGTGCCAGCAGCCTAGGGGGCCCAAGCACCTTC. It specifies CASSLGGPSTF.

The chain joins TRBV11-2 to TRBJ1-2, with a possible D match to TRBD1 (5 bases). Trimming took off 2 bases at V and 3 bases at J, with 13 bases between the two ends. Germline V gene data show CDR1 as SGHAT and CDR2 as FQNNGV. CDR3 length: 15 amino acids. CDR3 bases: TGTGCCAGCAGCTTATATGGAGGGGCGGACTATGGCTACACCTTC. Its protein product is CASSLYGGADYGYTF.